This T cell receptor beta chain was documented in a study of T cell repertoires in cytomegalovirus infection. On the study more broadly: CMV epitopes in the study were HLA-C-restricted (recently identified) and HLA-B-restricted (well studied). Public signatures in TCR beta pointed to CMV infection and matching HLA type. Findings of the study overall: The response measured ex vivo was dominated by TCR beta clonotypes (HLA-C-restricted and CMV-specific). Adding up the frequency of public TCR beta families identified people who carried CMV plus the relevant HLA.

This clonotype showed up many times. Its antigen is currently unknown. This CDR3 region has 10 residues. V lost 9 bases to trimming and J lost 8 bases, with 10 bases between them. Via MiXCR, TCRdb re-called the reads, giving one row per CDR3 protein. This table has approximately 730,000 distinct CDR3 sequences, almost 30% appearing once. This TCR was sampled from a human donor in good health (CMV status not recorded). Some clones in this sample may be carry-over from other donors' samples. This material consisted of cultured CD8+ T cells from PBMCs, taken from culture after CMV antigen stimulation. The genes are TRBV12-3 or TRBV12-4 and TRBJ1-1, with D possibly matching TRBD1 (6 bases). In DNA, the CDR3 is TGTGCCAGTCTAGGGACAGAAGCTTTCTTT. Its protein product is CASLGTEAFF.